A single sample gave rise to the 3 T cell receptor beta chains below, sequenced in a study of Ad26.COV2.S vaccination and SARS-CoV-2 variants. Repertoires were generated with immunoSEQ multiplex PCR, while TCRdb's copy carries only in-frame clones and drops some. The profile covers 450,000 to 550,000 clones, with 80% to 90% appearing a single time and over 1.5% taken by the ten largest. Indicated treatment: approximately 18 received Ad26.COV2.S at low or high dose, single or two shots; five or six received placebo; per-sample allocation not given. Sampling took place 63 days after the first vaccine or placebo injection. The sequencing used peripheral blood, collected in a trial of Ad26.COV2.S vaccine versus placebo. Receptors were obtained from a person aged 18-65 years who received the Ad26.COV2.S COVID-19 vaccine or a placebo.

This sequence joins TRBV14 and TRBJ2-1; 14 positions agree with TRBD2. Per germline, CDR1 SGHDN and CDR2 FVKESK. The V segment lost 4 bases and the J segment 4 bases; nucleotides outside the gene matches: 12. The CDR3 totals 19 residues. In DNA form, the CDR3 reads TGTGCCAGCAGCCTAAGGACTAGCGGGGGGTTCTTATCATACAATGAGCAGTTCTTC. It codes for CASSLRTSGGFLSYNEQFF.

The CDR3 spells CLVSASGDTDTQYF. CDR3 DNA sequence: TGCTTAGTGTCGGCTAGCGGGGACACAGATACGCAGTATTTT. This rearrangement joins TRBV29-1 to TRBJ2-3; 9 nucleotides align to TRBD2. This CDR3 is built from 14 residues. The germline gives CDR1 SQVTM, CDR2 ANQGSEA.

This clone appeared a single time. The chain recombines TRBV4-3 with TRBJ1-2; 8 bases fit TRBD1. The CDR3 is made up of 15 amino acids. Per germline, CDR1 LGHNA and CDR2 YSLEER. V gave up 3 bases and J gave up 8 bases; unmatched junction bases: 11. CDR3 DNA: TGCGCCAGCAGCCAGCTGGACAGGGAGGGACGCGGCTACACCTTC. Translated, it gives CASSQLDREGRGYTF.